The TCR beta chain under discussion was sequenced for a study of monozygotic twins with inflammatory bowel disease. With regard to this clonotype: The antigen remains unidentified.

TCRdb reanalyzed the 5' RACE reads and collapses them to one entry per CDR3 protein, without DNA. The table counts about 150,000 distinct CDR3 sequences; over 1% lies in the top ten. Germline V lookup: CDR1 MDHEN, CDR2 SYDVKM. The CDR3 is 19 amino acids. Study-wide points: Concordant and discordant twins showed no difference in repertoire similarity, possibly from limited power.

This TCR derives from a human donor with ulcerative colitis or Crohn's disease, or a healthy co-twin of an affected twin (not recorded which). V usage is TRBV28 and J usage is TRBJ2-3; TCRdb's D gene call, TRBD2, goes unchecked for lack of DNA. Sequencing was carried out using blood. CDR3 protein: CASSLYPSGGGVRTDTQYF.